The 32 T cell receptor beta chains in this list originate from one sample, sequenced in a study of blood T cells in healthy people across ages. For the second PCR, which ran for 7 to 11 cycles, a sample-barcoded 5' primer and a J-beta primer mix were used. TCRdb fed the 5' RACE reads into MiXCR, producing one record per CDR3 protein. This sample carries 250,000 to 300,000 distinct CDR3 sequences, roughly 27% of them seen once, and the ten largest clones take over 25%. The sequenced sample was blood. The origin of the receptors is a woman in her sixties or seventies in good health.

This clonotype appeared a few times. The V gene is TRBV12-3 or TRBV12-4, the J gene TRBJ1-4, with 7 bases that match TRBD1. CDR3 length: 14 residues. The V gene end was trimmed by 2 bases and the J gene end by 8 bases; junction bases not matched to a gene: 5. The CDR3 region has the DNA TGTGCCAGCAGTTTAAGACAGGGTTCAGAAAAACTGTTTTTT. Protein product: CASSLRQGSEKLFF.

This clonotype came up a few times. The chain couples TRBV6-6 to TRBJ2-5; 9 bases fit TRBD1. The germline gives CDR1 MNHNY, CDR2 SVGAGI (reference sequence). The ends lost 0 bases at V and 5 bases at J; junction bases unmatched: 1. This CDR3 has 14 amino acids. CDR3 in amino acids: CASSYSGQGETQYF. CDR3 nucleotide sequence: TGTGCCAGCAGTTACTCGGGACAGGGTGAGACCCAGTACTTC.

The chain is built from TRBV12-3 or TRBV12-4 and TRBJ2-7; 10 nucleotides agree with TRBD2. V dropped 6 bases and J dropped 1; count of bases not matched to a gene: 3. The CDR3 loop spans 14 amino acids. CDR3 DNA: TGTGCCAGCAGCCAGCGGGAGGGATCCTACGAGCAGTACTTC. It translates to CASSQREGSYEQYF.

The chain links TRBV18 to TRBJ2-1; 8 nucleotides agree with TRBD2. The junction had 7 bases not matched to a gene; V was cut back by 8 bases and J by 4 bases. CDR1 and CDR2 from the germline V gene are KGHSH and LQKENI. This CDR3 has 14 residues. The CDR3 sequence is CASARGGKYNEQFF. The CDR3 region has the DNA TGTGCCAGCGCACGGGGGGGTAAATACAATGAGCAGTTCTTC.

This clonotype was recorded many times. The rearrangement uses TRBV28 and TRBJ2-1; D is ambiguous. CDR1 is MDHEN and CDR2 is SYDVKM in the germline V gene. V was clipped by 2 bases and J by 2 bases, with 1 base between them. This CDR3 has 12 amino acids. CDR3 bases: TGTGCCAGCAGTTTAACCTACAATGAGCAGTTCTTC. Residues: CASSLTYNEQFF.

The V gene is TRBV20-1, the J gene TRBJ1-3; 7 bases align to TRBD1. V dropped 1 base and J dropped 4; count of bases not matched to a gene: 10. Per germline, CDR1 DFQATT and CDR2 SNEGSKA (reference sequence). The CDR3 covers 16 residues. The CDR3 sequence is CSARGGEGARGNTIYF. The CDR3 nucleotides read TGCAGTGCTAGAGGGGGAGAGGGGGCACGGGGAAACACCATATATTTT.

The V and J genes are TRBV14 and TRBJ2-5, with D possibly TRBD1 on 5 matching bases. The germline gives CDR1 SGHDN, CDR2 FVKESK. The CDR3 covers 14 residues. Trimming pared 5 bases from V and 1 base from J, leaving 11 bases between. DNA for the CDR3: TGTGCCAGCAGCACACTGGGGCTCCAAGAGACCCAGTACTTC. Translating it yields CASSTLGLQETQYF.

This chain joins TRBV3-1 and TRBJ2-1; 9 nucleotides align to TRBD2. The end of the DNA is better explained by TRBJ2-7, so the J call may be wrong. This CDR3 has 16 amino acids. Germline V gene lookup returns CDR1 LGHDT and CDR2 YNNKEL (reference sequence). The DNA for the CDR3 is TGTGCCAGCAGCCTAAGGGTGTTAGCGGGAGAGAACGAGCAGTACTTC. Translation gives CASSLRVLAGENEQYF.

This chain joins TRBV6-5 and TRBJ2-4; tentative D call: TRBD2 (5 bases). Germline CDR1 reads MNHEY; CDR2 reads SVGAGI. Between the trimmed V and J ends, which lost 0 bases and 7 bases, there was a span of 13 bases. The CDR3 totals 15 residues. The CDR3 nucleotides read TGTGCCAGCAGTTACTCGTTTGGAGGTGGGAACATTCAGTACTTC. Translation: CASSYSFGGGNIQYF.

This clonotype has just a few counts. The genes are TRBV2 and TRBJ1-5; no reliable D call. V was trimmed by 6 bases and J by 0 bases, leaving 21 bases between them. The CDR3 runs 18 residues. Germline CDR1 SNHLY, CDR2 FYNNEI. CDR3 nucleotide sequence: TGTGCCAGCAGCGCATACCCCCGACAACTGTATAGCAATCAGCCCCAGCATTTT. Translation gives CASSAYPRQLYSNQPQHF.

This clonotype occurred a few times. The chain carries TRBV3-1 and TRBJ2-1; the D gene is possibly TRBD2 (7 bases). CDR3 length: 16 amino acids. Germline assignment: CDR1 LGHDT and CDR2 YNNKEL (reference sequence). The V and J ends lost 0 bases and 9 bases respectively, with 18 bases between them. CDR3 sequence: CASSQEGRGGAIEQFF. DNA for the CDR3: TGTGCCAGCAGCCAAGAGGGAAGAGGGGGGGCGATTGAGCAGTTCTTC.

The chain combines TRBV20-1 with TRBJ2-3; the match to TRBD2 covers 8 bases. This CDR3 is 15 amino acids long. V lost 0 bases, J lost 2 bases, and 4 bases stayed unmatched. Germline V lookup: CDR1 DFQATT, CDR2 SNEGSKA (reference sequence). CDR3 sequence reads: CSARDPSGYTDTQYF. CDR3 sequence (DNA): TGCAGTGCTAGAGACCCTAGCGGGTACACAGATACGCAGTATTTT.

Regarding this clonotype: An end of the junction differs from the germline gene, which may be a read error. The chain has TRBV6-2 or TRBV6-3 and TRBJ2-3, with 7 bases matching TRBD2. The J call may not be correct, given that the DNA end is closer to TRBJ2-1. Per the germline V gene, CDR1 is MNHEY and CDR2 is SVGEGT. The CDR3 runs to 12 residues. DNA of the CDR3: TGTGCCACCCGGAGCGGGACTAATGGGCAGTTCTTC. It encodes CATRSGTNGQFF.

The CDR3 nucleotides read TGCGCCAGCAGTGAGCTGAGAGTAGCGGGCGAGCAGTACTTC. This sequence encodes CASSELRVAGEQYF. V and J are TRBV10-2 and TRBJ2-7; 7 bases are a match to TRBD2. The junction had 7 bases not matched to a gene; V was cut back by 2 bases and J by 6 bases. The CDR3 consists of 14 residues. Germline CDR1 WSHSY, CDR2 SAAADI.

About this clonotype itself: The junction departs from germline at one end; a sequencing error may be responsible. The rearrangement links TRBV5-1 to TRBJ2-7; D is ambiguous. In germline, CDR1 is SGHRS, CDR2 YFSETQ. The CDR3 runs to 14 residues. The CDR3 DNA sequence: TGCGCCAGCAGCTTGGAGATGAGCTACTACGAGCGGTACTTC. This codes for CASSLEMSYYERYF. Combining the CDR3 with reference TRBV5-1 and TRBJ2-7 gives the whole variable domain KAGVTQTPRYLIKTRGQQVTLSCSPISGHRSVSWYQQTPGQGLQFLFEYFSETQRNKGNFPGRFSGRQFSNSRSEMNVSTLELGDSALYLCASSLEMSYYERYFGPGTRLTVT.

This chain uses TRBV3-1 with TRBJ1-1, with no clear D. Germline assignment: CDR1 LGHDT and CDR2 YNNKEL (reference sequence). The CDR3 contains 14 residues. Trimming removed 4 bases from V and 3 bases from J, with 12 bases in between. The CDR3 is CASSPDTGYTEAFF. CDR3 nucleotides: TGTGCCAGCAGCCCAGACACGGGTTACACTGAAGCTTTCTTT. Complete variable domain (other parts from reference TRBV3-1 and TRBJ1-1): DTAVSQTPKYLVTQMGNDKSIKCEQNLGHDTMYWYKQDSKKFLKIMFSYNNKELIINETVPNRFSPKSPDKAHLNLHINSLELGDSAVYFCASSPDTGYTEAFFGQGTRLTVV.

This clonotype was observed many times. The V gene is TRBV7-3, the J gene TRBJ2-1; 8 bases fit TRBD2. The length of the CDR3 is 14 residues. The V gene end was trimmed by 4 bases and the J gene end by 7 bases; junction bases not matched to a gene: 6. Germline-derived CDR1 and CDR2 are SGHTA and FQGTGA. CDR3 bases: TGTGCCAGCAGCTCAGGACTAGCCAGTAATGAGCAGTTCTTC. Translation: CASSSGLASNEQFF.

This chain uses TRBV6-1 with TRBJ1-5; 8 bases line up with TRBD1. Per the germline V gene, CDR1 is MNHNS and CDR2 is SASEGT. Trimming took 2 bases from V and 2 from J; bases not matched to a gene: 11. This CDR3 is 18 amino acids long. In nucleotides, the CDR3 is TGTGCCAGCAGTGAAACCCGATTTCAGGACAGGGGCAATCAGCCCCAGCATTTT. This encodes CASSETRFQDRGNQPQHF.

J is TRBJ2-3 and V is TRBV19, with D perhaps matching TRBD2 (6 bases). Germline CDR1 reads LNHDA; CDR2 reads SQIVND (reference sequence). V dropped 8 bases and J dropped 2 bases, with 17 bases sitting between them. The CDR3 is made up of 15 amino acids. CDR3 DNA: TGTGCCAGTCGCTTATTAGCGGAACCCACAGATACGCAGTATTTT. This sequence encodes CASRLLAEPTDTQYF.

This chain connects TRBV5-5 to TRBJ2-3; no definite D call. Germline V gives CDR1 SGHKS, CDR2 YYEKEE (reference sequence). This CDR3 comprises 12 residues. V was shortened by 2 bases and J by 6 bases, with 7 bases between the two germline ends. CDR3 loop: CASSFTQDTQYF. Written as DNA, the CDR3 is TGTGCCAGCAGCTTTACGCAGGATACGCAGTATTTT.

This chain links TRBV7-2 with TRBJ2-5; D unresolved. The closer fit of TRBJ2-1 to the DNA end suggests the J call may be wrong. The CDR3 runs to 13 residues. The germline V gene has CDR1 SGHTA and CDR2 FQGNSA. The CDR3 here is CASSLEVPNEQFF. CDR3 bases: TGTGCCAGCAGCTTAGAAGTCCCCAATGAGCAGTTCTTC.

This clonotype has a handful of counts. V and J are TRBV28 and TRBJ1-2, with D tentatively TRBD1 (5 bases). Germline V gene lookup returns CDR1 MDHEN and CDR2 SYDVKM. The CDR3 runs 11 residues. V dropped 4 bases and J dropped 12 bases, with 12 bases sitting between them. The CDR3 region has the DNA TGTGCCAGCAGTTCGCAGACGGGACACACCTTC. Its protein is CASSSQTGHTF.

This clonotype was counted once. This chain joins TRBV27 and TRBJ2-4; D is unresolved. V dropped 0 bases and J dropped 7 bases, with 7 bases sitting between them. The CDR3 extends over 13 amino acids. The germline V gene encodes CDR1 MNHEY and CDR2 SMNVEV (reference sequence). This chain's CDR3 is CASSLSTENIQYF. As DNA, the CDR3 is TGTGCCAGCAGTTTATCGACGGAGAACATTCAGTACTTC.

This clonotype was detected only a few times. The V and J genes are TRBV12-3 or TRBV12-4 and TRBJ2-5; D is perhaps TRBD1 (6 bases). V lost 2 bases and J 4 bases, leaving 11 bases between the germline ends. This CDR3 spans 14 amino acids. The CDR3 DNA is TGTGCCAGCAGTTTATATGGGGGCGGAGAGACCCAGTACTTC. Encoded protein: CASSLYGGGETQYF.

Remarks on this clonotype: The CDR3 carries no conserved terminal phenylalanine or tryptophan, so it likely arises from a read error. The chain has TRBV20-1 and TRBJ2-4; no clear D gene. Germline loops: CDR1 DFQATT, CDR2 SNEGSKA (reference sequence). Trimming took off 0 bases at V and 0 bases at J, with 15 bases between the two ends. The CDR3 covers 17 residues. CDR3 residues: CSARDVSAWGAKNIQYS. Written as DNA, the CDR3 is TGCAGTGCTAGAGATGTGAGCGCCTGGGGAGCCAAAAACATTCAGTACTCC.

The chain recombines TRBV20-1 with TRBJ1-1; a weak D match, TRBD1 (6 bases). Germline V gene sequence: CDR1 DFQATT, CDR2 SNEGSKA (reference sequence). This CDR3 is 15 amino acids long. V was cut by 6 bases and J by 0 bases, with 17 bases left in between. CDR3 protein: CSALYREAMNTEAFF. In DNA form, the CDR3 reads TGCAGTGCCCTATACAGGGAAGCGATGAACACTGAAGCTTTCTTT.

Here the CDR3 DNA reads TGTGCCAGCAGTTTACTGAGAGGAGTGACGGCTACCTACGAGCAGTACTTC. Translating it yields CASSLLRGVTATYEQYF. The chain links TRBV28 to TRBJ2-7; D is unclear. The CDR3 covers 17 residues. Trimming shortened V by 2 bases and J by 2 bases, and 19 bases separated the two germline ends. Germline V gene lookup returns CDR1 MDHEN and CDR2 SYDVKM.

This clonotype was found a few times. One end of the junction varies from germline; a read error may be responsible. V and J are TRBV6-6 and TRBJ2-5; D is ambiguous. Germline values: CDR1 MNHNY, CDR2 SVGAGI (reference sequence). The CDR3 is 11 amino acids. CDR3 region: CASSYGQREFF. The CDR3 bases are TGTGCCAGCAGTTACGGTCAAAGAGAGTTCTTC.

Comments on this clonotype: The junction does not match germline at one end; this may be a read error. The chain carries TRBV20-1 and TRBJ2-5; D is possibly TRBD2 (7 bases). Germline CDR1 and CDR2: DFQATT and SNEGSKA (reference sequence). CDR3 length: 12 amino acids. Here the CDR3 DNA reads TGCAGCAGGGGAGGGAGCTACAATGAGCAGTCCTTC. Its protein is CSRGGSYNEQSF.

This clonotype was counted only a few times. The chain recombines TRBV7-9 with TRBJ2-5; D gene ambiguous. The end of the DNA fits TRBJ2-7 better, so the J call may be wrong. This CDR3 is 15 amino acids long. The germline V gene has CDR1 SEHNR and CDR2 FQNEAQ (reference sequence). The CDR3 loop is CASSSASASDYEQYF. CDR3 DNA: TGTGCCAGCAGCTCAGCCTCAGCCTCCGACTACGAGCAGTACTTC.

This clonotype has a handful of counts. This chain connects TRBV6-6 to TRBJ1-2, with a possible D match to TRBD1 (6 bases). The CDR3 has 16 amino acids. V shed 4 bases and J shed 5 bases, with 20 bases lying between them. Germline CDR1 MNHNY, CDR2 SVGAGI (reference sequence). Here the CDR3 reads CASSSFATQGQYGYTF. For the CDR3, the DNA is TGTGCCAGCAGTTCTTTTGCCACGCAGGGGCAATATGGCTACACCTTC.

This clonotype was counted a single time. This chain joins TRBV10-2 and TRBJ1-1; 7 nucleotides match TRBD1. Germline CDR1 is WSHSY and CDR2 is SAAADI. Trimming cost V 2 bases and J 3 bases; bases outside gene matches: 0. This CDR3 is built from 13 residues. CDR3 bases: TGCGCCAGCAGTGAGACAGGGGACACTGAAGCTTTCTTT. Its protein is CASSETGDTEAFF.